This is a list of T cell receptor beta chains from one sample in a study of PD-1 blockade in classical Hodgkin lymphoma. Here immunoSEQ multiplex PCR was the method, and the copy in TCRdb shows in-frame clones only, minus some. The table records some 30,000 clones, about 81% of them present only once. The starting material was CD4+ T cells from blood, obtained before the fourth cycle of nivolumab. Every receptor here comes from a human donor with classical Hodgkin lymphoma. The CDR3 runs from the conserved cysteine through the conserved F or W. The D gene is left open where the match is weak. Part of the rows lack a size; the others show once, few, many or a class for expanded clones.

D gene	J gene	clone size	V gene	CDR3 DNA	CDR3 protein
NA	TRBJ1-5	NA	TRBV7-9	TGTGCCAGCAGTCAACAGGGTAATCAGCCCCAGCATTTT	CASSQQGNQPQHF
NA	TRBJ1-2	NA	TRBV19	TGTGCCAGCCGACAGGCTGGAGGGTACACCTTC	CASRQAGGYTF
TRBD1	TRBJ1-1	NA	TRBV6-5	TGTGCCAGCCAACAGGGGGGAGCTGAAGCTTTCTTT	CASQQGGAEAFF
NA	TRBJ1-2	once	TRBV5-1	TGCGCCAGCAGCACGGACGTCAACTATGGCTACACCTTC	CASSTDVNYGYTF
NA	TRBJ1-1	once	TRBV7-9	TGTGCCAGCAGTCCGCCTGGGAGGGTTACTGAAGCTTTCTTT	CASSPPGRVTEAFF
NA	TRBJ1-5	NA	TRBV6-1	TGTGCCAGCAGTGAGCCCCGGGAATGGAGCAATCAGCCCCAGCATTTT	CASSEPREWSNQPQHF
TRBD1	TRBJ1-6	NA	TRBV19	TGTGCCAGTAGACCGACAGGGGAACGAGGTTCACCCCTCCACTTT	CASRPTGERGSPLHF
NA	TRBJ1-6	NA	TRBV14	TGTGCCAGCAGCCAAGACAGGACTCCCACCTCACCCCTCCACTTT	CASSQDRTPTSPLHF
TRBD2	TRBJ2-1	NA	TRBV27	TGTGCCAGCAGTCCCCAGCGGGGGGGCCGTTCCTACAATGAGCAGTTCTTC	CASSPQRGGRSYNEQFF
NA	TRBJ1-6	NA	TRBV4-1	TGCGCCAGCAGCCAGAAGGGTACGGAAAATTCACCCCTCCACTTT	CASSQKGTENSPLHF
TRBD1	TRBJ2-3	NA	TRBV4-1	TGCGCCAGCAGCCAAGAGAGTGGACAGGGTGGCACAGATACGCAGTATTTT	CASSQESGQGGTDTQYF
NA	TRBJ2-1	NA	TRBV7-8	TGTGCCAGCAGCTTAGCGGGGGGGCGCTTCTACAATGAGCAGTTCTTC	CASSLAGGRFYNEQFF
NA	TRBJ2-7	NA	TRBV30	TGTGCCTGGAGTCAGGAGGGCTCGGAGCAGTACTTC	CAWSQEGSEQYF
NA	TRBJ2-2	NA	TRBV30	TGTGCCTGGAGTGTACTAGGAGGGGACACCGGGGAGCTGTTTTTT	CAWSVLGGDTGELFF
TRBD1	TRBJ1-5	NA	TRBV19	TGTGCCAGTAGGACAGGGGTCCTCAATCAGCCCCAGCATTTT	CASRTGVLNQPQHF
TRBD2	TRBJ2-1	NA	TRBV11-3	TGTGCCAGCAGCGGGACTAGCGGGGCGTTCAATGAGCAGTTCTTC	CASSGTSGAFNEQFF
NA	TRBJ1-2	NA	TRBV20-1	TGCAGTGTGGGAGGATTCTATGGCTACACCTTC	CSVGGFYGYTF
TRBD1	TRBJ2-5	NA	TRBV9	TGTGCCAGCAGCGCCGGGACAGGGCGTGAGACCCAGTACTTC	CASSAGTGRETQYF
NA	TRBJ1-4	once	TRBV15	TGTGCCACCAGCAGAGATGGATTTAATGAAAAACTGTTTTTT	CATSRDGFNEKLFF
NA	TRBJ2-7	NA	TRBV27	TGTGCCAGCAGTCGGTTCCAGGGGGGCGAGCAGTACTTC	CASSRFQGGEQYF
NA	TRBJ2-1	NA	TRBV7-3	TGTGCCAGCAGCCCCTCTTCCGGTGAGCAGTTCTTC	CASSPSSGEQFF
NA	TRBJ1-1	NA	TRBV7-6	TGTGCCAGCAGCCCCCGGGGTCATACTGAAGCTTTCTTT	CASSPRGHTEAFF
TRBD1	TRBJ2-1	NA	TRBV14	TGTGCCAGCAGCCGCAGACAGGGCGGTGAGCAGTTCTTC	CASSRRQGGEQFF
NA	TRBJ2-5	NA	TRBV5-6	TGTGCCAGCACCGATAATGGGGAGACCCAGTACTTC	CASTDNGETQYF
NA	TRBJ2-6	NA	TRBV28	TGTGCCAGCAGTTTATGGGAGACGTTTAACTCTGGGGCCAACGTCCTGACTTTC	CASSLWETFNSGANVLTF
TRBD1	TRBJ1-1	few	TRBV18	TGTGCCAGCTCACCACCGGACAGGCTGAACACTGAAGCTTTCTTT	CASSPPDRLNTEAFF
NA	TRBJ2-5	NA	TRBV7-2	TGTGCCAGCAGCTTAATTCACCAAGAGACCCAGTACTTC	CASSLIHQETQYF
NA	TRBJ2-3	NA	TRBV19	TGTGCCAGTCGACTGGGGCAGGGCACAGATACGCAGTATTTT	CASRLGQGTDTQYF
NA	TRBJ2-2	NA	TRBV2	TGTGCCAGCAGAAAACAGGGTACCGGGGAGCTGTTTTTT	CASRKQGTGELFF
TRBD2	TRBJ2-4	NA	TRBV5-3	TGTGCCAGAAGCTTGGTTGGGACTAGCGGGACCGGGAACATTCAGTACTTC	CARSLVGTSGTGNIQYF
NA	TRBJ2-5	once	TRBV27	TGTGCCAGCAGCTCCTTTGCGTACGACCCCAACCAAGAGACCCAGTACTTC	CASSSFAYDPNQETQYF
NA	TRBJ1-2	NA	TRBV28	TGTGCCAGCAGTTACCCAGCAGGGGCATCTTCTGGCTACACCTTC	CASSYPAGASSGYTF